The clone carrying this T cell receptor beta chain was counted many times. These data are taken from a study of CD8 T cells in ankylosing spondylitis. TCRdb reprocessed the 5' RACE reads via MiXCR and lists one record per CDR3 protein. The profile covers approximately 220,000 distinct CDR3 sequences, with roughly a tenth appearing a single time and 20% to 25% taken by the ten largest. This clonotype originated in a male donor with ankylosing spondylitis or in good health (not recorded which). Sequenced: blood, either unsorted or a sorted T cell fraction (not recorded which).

The CDR3 DNA reads as TGTGCCAGCAGTTACAGGGGACGGGCCTACGAGCAGTACTTC. As protein: CASSYRGRAYEQYF. This chain connects TRBV12-3 or TRBV12-4 to TRBJ2-7; 7 positions match TRBD1. The CDR3 is 14 residues long. J was trimmed by 2 bases and V by 4 bases; bases with no gene match: 5.